What follows are 31 T cell receptor beta chains derived from one specimen sequenced in a study of blood T cell repertoires in COVID-19. The table came from immunoSEQ multiplex PCR; TCRdb's copy has only in-frame clones and leaves some out. The sample lists about 530,000 clones, roughly 89% occurring once. The sample consisted of peripheral blood. All receptors derive from a woman aged 50 to 60 with COVID-19, enrolled during active disease.

The rearrangement links TRBV11-2 to TRBJ1-1, with D perhaps matching TRBD1 (6 bases). Germline V gene lookup returns CDR1 SGHAT and CDR2 FQNNGV. V gave up 0 bases and J gave up 6 bases, with 11 bases separating them. This CDR3 has 14 residues. CDR3 sequence (DNA): TGTGCCAGCAGCTTAGATGTAGGGGGGGCTGAAGCTTTCTTT. Its translation is CASSLDVGGAEAFF.

The rearrangement links TRBV5-5 to TRBJ2-1, with 8 bases identical to TRBD1. With V trimmed by 2 bases and J by 5 bases, 9 bases remained unmatched. The CDR3 sequence is 16 residues long. CDR1 is SGHKS, CDR2 YYEKEE, per germline (reference sequence). The CDR3, as DNA: TGTGCCAGCAGCTTTGCCGGGACAGGAGCCAACAATGAGCAGTTCTTC. Amino acids: CASSFAGTGANNEQFF.

This sequence joins TRBV7-9 and TRBJ1-2; D gene ambiguous. V gave up 4 bases and J gave up 8 bases, with 17 bases separating them. Per germline, CDR1 SEHNR and CDR2 FQNEAQ (reference sequence). The CDR3 totals 14 residues. The CDR3 coding sequence is TGTGCCAGCAGCTACCAATCGAAACTCTCGGGCTACACCTTC. It codes for CASSYQSKLSGYTF.

The rearrangement joins TRBV5-6 to TRBJ2-7; 8 nucleotides align to TRBD1. From germline, CDR1 is SGHDT and CDR2 YYEEEE. V lost 2 bases, J lost 5 bases, and 3 bases stayed unmatched. The CDR3 contains 13 residues. CDR3 DNA sequence: TGTGCCAGCAGCTTTATACAGGGGGACGAGCAGTACTTC. It translates to CASSFIQGDEQYF.

The chain links TRBV19 to TRBJ1-2; D perhaps matches TRBD1 (5 bases). Trimming left V 5 bases short and J 9 bases short, with 22 bases between. CDR1 and CDR2 from the germline V gene are LNHDA and SQIVND (reference sequence). This CDR3 has 15 residues. CDR3 DNA: TGTGCCAGTAGTCCCCGGGGGGATTCGGCGGGTAGCTACACCTTC. Protein: CASSPRGDSAGSYTF.

In this sample, this clone turned up once. This chain joins TRBV19 and TRBJ1-4, with 7 positions matching TRBD1. V lost 6 bases, J lost 2 bases, and 3 bases stayed unmatched. This CDR3 has 14 residues. Per germline, CDR1 LNHDA and CDR2 SQIVND (reference sequence). The CDR3 region is CASSVGQTNEKLFF. For the CDR3, the DNA is TGTGCCAGTAGCGTGGGACAGACTAATGAAAAACTGTTTTTT.

The chain couples TRBV6-6 to TRBJ2-2; D not certain. Trimming pared 2 bases from V and 1 base from J, leaving 5 bases between. The CDR3 loop spans 14 amino acids. Germline V gene data show CDR1 as MNHNY and CDR2 as SVGAGI (reference sequence). This CDR3 reads CASSYGGNTGELFF. The CDR3, as DNA: TGTGCCAGCAGTTACGGCGGGAACACCGGGGAGCTGTTTTTT.

The J gene is TRBJ2-7, the V gene TRBV20-1; 9 positions agree with TRBD2. Trimming removed 3 bases from V and 4 bases from J; junction bases left unmatched: 7. The CDR3 is 14 amino acids. Per the germline V gene, CDR1 is DFQATT and CDR2 is SNEGSKA (reference sequence). The CDR3 coding sequence is TGCAGTGCTAGTGTAAGCGGGGGGACGTACGAGCAGTACTTC. This gives the protein CSASVSGGTYEQYF.

Only a few counts were recorded for this clone. The chain is built from TRBV29-1 and TRBJ2-7, with D possibly TRBD1 on 6 matching bases. CDR1 is SQVTM, CDR2 ANQGSEA, per germline. The V and J ends lost 7 bases and 6 bases respectively, with 13 bases between them. The CDR3 contains 11 residues. The chain's CDR3 is CSAMTGAEQYF. CDR3 bases: TGCAGCGCCATGACAGGAGCCGAGCAGTACTTC.

The chain employs TRBV5-6 and TRBJ2-1; 10 bases are shared with TRBD1. The germline gives CDR1 SGHDT, CDR2 YYEEEE. The CDR3 has 13 residues. Germline trimming cut 4 bases from V and 9 bases from J; bases unmatched to any gene: 4. DNA for the CDR3: TGTGCCAGCAGCGAAGGGACAGGGGTTGAGCAGTTCTTC. Its translation: CASSEGTGVEQFF.

Of note for this clone: The sample carries other DNA sequences with the same CDR3. J is TRBJ2-2 and V is TRBV12-3 or TRBV12-4; no clear D. CDR3 length: 13 amino acids. Trimming removed 0 bases from V and 6 bases from J, with 5 bases in between. The DNA for the CDR3 is TGTGCCAGCAGTTTAGCCCGCGCCGGGGAGCTGTTTTTT. Its protein is CASSLARAGELFF.

The chain has TRBV6-2 or TRBV6-3 and TRBJ1-2; possibly TRBD1 for D (6 bases). V lost 2 bases to trimming and J lost 6 bases, with 10 bases between them. Germline lookup yields CDR1 MNHEY and CDR2 SVGEGT. The CDR3 is 13 amino acids. CDR3 amino acids: CASSYRSGDGYTF. CDR3 nucleotides: TGTGCCAGCAGTTACAGATCAGGGGATGGCTACACCTTC.

The chain employs TRBV5-8 and TRBJ2-7, with 11 positions matching TRBD1. The length of the CDR3 is 14 residues. The trim removed 8 bases at V and 5 bases at J, leaving 9 bases unmatched. CDR1 SGHTS and CDR2 YDEGEE come from the germline V gene. CDR3 amino acids: CASELGQGANEQYF. CDR3 coding DNA: TGTGCCAGTGAGCTTGGACAGGGGGCCAACGAGCAGTACTTC.

To note about this clone: This sequence may be a read error, since a much larger clone differs from it by one base. This specimen includes other DNA sequences encoding the same CDR3. The genes are TRBV7-9 and TRBJ1-4; D call uncertain. Per the germline V gene, CDR1 is SEHNR and CDR2 is FQNEAQ (reference sequence). Trimming stripped 3 bases from V and 5 bases from J, with 7 bases between. This CDR3 spans 13 amino acids. For the CDR3, the DNA is TGTGCCAGCAGCTTGGGAGGGAATGAAAAACTGTTTTTT. Translated: CASSLGGNEKLFF.

Notes on this clone: The same CDR3 is also encoded by other DNA sequences in this sample. The chain combines TRBV3-1 (or the pseudogene TRBV3-2) with TRBJ1-5; 9 nucleotides align to TRBD1. V shed 1 base, J shed 7 bases, and the junction held 2 bases outside the gene matches. The CDR3 sequence is 14 residues long. Germline V CDR1 and CDR2: LGHDT, YNNKEL (reference sequence). CDR3 DNA: TGTGCCAGCAGCCAAGGGACAGGGGTACAGCCCCAGCATTTT. It specifies CASSQGTGVQPQHF.

The chain uses TRBV24-1 and TRBJ2-5, with 11 bases matching TRBD2. This CDR3 spans 13 amino acids. Germline CDR1 is KGHDR and CDR2 is SFDVKD. With V trimmed by 7 bases and J by 5 bases, 2 bases remained unmatched. The CDR3 reads CATRSSGGETQYF. CDR3 bases: TGTGCCACCAGATCTAGCGGGGGGGAGACCCAGTACTTC.

This clone was counted only a few times. This rearrangement joins TRBV27 to TRBJ1-5; TRBD1 agrees at 10 bases. V was pared by 7 bases and J by 3 bases, with 15 bases of the junction left unmatched. CDR1 and CDR2 from the germline V gene are MNHEY and SMNVEV (reference sequence). The CDR3 loop spans 18 amino acids. CDR3 DNA: TGTGCCAGCATGCTATCCGGGACAGGGGCCCTCTACAATCAGCCCCAGCATTTT. Its translation: CASMLSGTGALYNQPQHF.

The V and J genes are TRBV6-1 and TRBJ2-7; D is unclear. Per germline, CDR1 MNHNS and CDR2 SASEGT. The CDR3 contains 13 residues. Trimming cost V 1 base and J 4 bases, with 8 bases left between them. CDR3 nucleotides: TGTGCCAGCAGTGAAGTATGGAGTTACGAGCAGTACTTC. Protein product: CASSEVWSYEQYF.

V is TRBV7-9 and J is TRBJ1-1; 7 nucleotides match TRBD1. The CDR3 spans 14 residues. V shed 1 base and J 7 bases; nucleotides not matched to a gene: 6. Germline loops: CDR1 SEHNR, CDR2 FQNEAQ (reference sequence). The CDR3 reads CASSLGGRGDEAFF. CDR3 in DNA: TGTGCCAGCAGCTTAGGCGGCAGGGGGGATGAAGCTTTCTTT. The whole variable domain, remainder taken from reference TRBV7-9 and TRBJ1-1, is DTGVSQNPRHKITKRGQNVTFRCDPISEHNRLYWYRQTLGQGPEFLTYFQNEAQLEKSRLLSDRFSAERPKGSFSTLEIQRTEQGDSAMYLCASSLGGRGDEAFFGQGTRLTVV.

The chain uses TRBV30 and TRBJ1-5, with 8 bases identical to TRBD1. Germline CDR1 GTSNPN, CDR2 SVGIG (reference sequence). The J segment lost 9 bases and the V segment lost 2 bases, leaving 3 bases of the junction unmatched. The CDR3 consists of 12 residues. DNA for the CDR3: TGTGCCTGGAGTAAAGGACAGGGGCCCCAGCATTTT. Residues: CAWSKGQGPQHF.

This clone was seen a few times. The chain employs TRBV29-1 and TRBJ1-1; D unclear. This CDR3 spans 12 amino acids. Germline assignment: CDR1 SQVTM and CDR2 ANQGSEA. Trimming took off 4 bases at V and 6 bases at J, with 12 bases between the two ends. Written as DNA, the CDR3 is TGCAGCGTTGGCTTAGCTGGCGCTGAAGCTTTCTTT. This codes for CSVGLAGAEAFF.

The chain employs TRBV19 and TRBJ2-1, with 7 bases aligning to TRBD2. With 3 bases clipped from V and 0 bases from J, the junction kept 11 bases outside the gene matches. Germline values: CDR1 LNHDA, CDR2 SQIVND (reference sequence). There are 18 residues in the CDR3. CDR3 sequence reads: CASSILRLAETSYNEQFF. As DNA, the CDR3 is TGTGCCAGTAGTATCCTTCGACTAGCAGAAACCTCCTACAATGAGCAGTTCTTC.

V is TRBV15 and J is TRBJ2-3, with 9 positions matching TRBD2. The CDR3 length is 16 residues. Losses at the gene ends were 4 bases for V and 3 bases for J; bases not matched to a gene: 8. Germline V gives CDR1 LNHNV, CDR2 YYDKDF (reference sequence). The CDR3 DNA reads TGTGCCACCAGCACTGGAGCTAGCGGGGAAACAGATACGCAGTATTTT. It codes for CATSTGASGETDTQYF.

The CDR3 loop is CASSEGQGFGYTF. CDR3 sequence (DNA): TGTGCCAGCAGTGAAGGTCAGGGATTTGGCTACACCTTC. J is TRBJ1-2 and V is TRBV6-1; the D gene is possibly TRBD1 (5 bases). Trimming removed 1 base at V and 7 bases at J, with 10 bases between. Germline V gives CDR1 MNHNS, CDR2 SASEGT. There are 13 residues in the CDR3.

CDR3 coding DNA: TGTGCCAGCAGCCCCGACAGGGGCGGTCGGGAGACCCAGTACTTC. Translation gives CASSPDRGGRETQYF. The chain employs TRBV14 and TRBJ2-5; 8 positions match TRBD1. The CDR3 consists of 15 residues. Trimming at V came to 4 bases and at J to 5 bases, leaving 9 bases not matched to a gene. CDR1 is SGHDN, CDR2 FVKESK, per germline.

V and J are TRBV15 and TRBJ2-4; TRBD2 might be the D (5 bases). V lost 0 bases and J lost 4, with 10 bases in between. The CDR3 has 15 amino acids. Per the germline V gene, CDR1 is LNHNV and CDR2 is YYDKDF (reference sequence). The CDR3 DNA reads TGTGCCACCAGCAGAGATGCAGCGGTTAAAAACATTCAGTACTTC. The encoded protein is CATSRDAAVKNIQYF.

The chain combines TRBV11-3 with TRBJ1-1; possibly TRBD1 for D (6 bases). Trimming cost V 5 bases and J 0 bases, with 13 bases left between them. The CDR3 contains 15 residues. Germline V gene sequence: CDR1 SGHNT, CDR2 YENEEA. CDR3 sequence (DNA): TGTGCCAGCAGCCAGCACGGACAGTTGAACACTGAAGCTTTCTTT. Residues: CASSQHGQLNTEAFF.

The V gene is TRBV11-2, the J gene TRBJ1-6; D remains unclear. Germline V lookup: CDR1 SGHAT, CDR2 FQNNGV. The CDR3 length is 11 residues. Trimming took 7 bases from V and 14 from J, leaving 12 bases between them. The CDR3 reads CASTTSRTLHF. The CDR3 nucleotides read TGTGCCAGCACCACTTCTAGGACCCTCCACTTT.

The chain carries TRBV28 and TRBJ1-5, with 9 positions matching TRBD1. The CDR3 loop spans 16 amino acids. V dropped 6 bases and J dropped 6; count of bases not matched to a gene: 12. The V gene's germline CDR1 is MDHEN and CDR2 SYDVKM. The chain's CDR3 is CASRFHGTGSGQPQHF. CDR3 bases: TGTGCCAGCAGGTTCCACGGGACAGGGTCGGGTCAGCCCCAGCATTTT.

The genes are TRBV24-1 and TRBJ2-1, with TRBD2 matching 11 bases. The CDR3 extends over 17 amino acids. Per the germline V gene, CDR1 is KGHDR and CDR2 is SFDVKD. The V segment lost 4 bases and the J segment 7 bases; nucleotides outside the gene matches: 11. In DNA form, the CDR3 reads TGTGCCACCAGTGAGCCTAGCGGGGGGACCTATGGTAATGAGCAGTTCTTC. Translating it yields CATSEPSGGTYGNEQFF.

The V call is TRBV19, the J call TRBJ2-2; D uncertain. CDR1 and CDR2 (germline): LNHDA, SQIVND (reference sequence). Trimming shortened V by 3 bases and J by 3 bases, and 20 bases separated the two germline ends. CDR3 length: 18 residues. CDR3 sequence reads: CASSMSPLEARHTGELFF. CDR3 in DNA: TGTGCCAGTAGTATGAGCCCCCTTGAGGCGAGACACACCGGGGAGCTGTTTTTT.